This passage covers 3 T cell receptor beta chains from one sample sequenced in a study of T cell repertoires in cytomegalovirus infection. One entry per CDR3 protein, called by TCRdb with MiXCR from the reads. The repertoire holds about 460,000 distinct CDR3 sequences, with 11% as singletons. The source material was PBMCs. The receptors derive from a human donor in good health (CMV status not recorded). Some clones in this sample may be carry-over from other donors' samples.

This clonotype was recorded at least ten times. The chain joins TRBV7-9 to TRBJ2-5; the D gene is possibly TRBD2 (6 bases). Trimming took off 5 bases at V and 3 bases at J, with 13 bases between the two ends. The CDR3 runs 14 residues. CDR1 SEHNR and CDR2 FQNEAQ come from the germline V gene (reference sequence). The CDR3, as DNA: TGTGCCAGCAGCCTTATGGGGGGAGAAGAGACCCAGTACTTC. This gives the protein CASSLMGGEETQYF.

The sample holds a few counts of this clonotype. The chain is built from TRBV20-1 and TRBJ2-7; possible D gene TRBD2, 5 bases. The CDR3 consists of 14 residues. Germline V lookup: CDR1 DFQATT, CDR2 SNEGSKA (reference sequence). Trimming removed 3 bases from V and 2 bases from J, with 14 bases in between. CDR3 sequence: CSASPDWAPYEQYF. The CDR3 coding sequence is TGCAGTGCTAGCCCGGACTGGGCCCCCTACGAGCAGTACTTC.

Many counts were recorded for this clonotype. The chain employs TRBV7-2 and TRBJ2-1; D might be TRBD2 (6 bases). V lost 5 bases, J lost 8 bases, and 16 bases lay in between. CDR1 is SGHTA and CDR2 is FQGNSA in the germline V gene. CDR3 length: 14 residues. The chain's CDR3 is CASSTSRDQYEQFF. CDR3 in DNA: TGTGCCAGCAGCACTTCGCGGGACCAATATGAGCAGTTCTTC. Drawing the rest from reference TRBV7-2 and TRBJ2-1, the complete variable domain is GAGVSQSPSNKVTEKGKDVELRCDPISGHTALYWYRQSLGQGLEFLIYFQGNSAPDKSGLPSDRFSAERTGGSVSTLTIQRTQQEDSAVYLCASSTSRDQYEQFFGPGTRLTVL.